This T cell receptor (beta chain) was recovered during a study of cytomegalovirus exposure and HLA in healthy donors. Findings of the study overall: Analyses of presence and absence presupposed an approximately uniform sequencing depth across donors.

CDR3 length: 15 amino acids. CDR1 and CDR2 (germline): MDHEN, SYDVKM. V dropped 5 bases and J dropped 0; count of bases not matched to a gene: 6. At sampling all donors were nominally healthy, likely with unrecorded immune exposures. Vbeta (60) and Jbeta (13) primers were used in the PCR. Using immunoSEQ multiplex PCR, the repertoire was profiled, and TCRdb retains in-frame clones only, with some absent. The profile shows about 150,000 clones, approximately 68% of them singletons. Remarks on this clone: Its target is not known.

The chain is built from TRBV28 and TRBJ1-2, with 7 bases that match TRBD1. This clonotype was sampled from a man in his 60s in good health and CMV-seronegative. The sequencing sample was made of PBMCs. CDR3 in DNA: TGTGCCAGCAGTAGAAGGGACAGAGCTAACTATGGCTACACCTTC. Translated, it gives CASSRRDRANYGYTF.